Each of the 2 T cell receptor beta chains below was sequenced from the same sample in a study of shared clonotypes between healthy human individuals. Libraries were prepared by immunoSEQ multiplex PCR; TCRdb keeps only in-frame clonotypes and omits some of them. Among more than 2,000,000 clones listed, approximately 95% were seen once. The material sequenced was naive CD4+ T cells from PBMCs. As for subset: CD45RA+ positively selected. Receptor source: a man aged 18 to 29 in good health. Some clones in this sample may be carry-over from other donors' samples.

The V call is TRBV5-1, the J call TRBJ2-5; D is unclear. Germline V CDR1 and CDR2: SGHRS, YFSETQ. The CDR3 contains 16 residues. Trimming removed 0 bases at V and 2 bases at J, with 14 bases between. CDR3 sequence reads: CASSLAVGNVQETQYF. DNA of the CDR3: TGCGCCAGCAGCTTGGCCGTGGGTAACGTTCAAGAGACCCAGTACTTC. Supplemented by reference TRBV5-1 and TRBJ2-5, the full variable domain reads KAGVTQTPRYLIKTRGQQVTLSCSPISGHRSVSWYQQTPGQGLQFLFEYFSETQRNKGNFPGRFSGRQFSNSRSEMNVSTLELGDSALYLCASSLAVGNVQETQYFGPGTRLLVL.

This clone appeared a single time. The chain has TRBV9 and TRBJ2-3; no clear D. CDR3 length: 16 residues. Germline CDR1 reads SGDLS; CDR2 reads YYNGEE. V was cut by 4 bases and J by 0 bases, with 15 bases left in between. CDR3 in amino acids: CASSPRLLPSTDTQYF. The CDR3 coding sequence is TGTGCCAGCAGCCCCAGGTTACTACCAAGCACAGATACGCAGTATTTT.